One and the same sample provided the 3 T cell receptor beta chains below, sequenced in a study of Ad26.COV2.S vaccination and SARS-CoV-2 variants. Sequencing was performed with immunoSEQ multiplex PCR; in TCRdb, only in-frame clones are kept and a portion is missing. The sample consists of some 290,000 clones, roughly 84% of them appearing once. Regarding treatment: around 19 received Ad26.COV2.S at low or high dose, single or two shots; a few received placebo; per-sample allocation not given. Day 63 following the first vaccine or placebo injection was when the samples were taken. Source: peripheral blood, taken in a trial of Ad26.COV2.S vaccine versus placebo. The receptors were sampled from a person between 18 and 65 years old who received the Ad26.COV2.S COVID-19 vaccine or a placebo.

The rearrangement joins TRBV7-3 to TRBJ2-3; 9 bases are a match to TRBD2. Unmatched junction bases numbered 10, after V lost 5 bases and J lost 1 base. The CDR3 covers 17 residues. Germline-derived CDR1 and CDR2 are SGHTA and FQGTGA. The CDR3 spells CASSPFPPSGGTDTQYF. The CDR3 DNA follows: TGTGCCAGCAGCCCCTTCCCCCCTAGCGGGGGCACAGATACGCAGTATTTT.

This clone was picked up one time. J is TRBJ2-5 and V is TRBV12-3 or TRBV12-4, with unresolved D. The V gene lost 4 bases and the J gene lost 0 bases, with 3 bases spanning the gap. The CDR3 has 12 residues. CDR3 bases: TGTGCCAGCAGTTGGAACCAAGAGACCCAGTACTTC. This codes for CASSWNQETQYF.

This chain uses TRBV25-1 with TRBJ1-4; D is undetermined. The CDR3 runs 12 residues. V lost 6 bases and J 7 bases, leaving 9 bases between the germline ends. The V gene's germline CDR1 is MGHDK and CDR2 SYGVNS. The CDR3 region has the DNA TGTGCCAGCAGAGATGGGCGTGAAAAACTGTTTTTT. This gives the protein CASRDGREKLFF.